The 18 T cell receptor beta chains presented below share a single source sample, sequenced in a study of T cells after yellow fever vaccination. TCRdb reprocessed the 5' RACE reads via MiXCR and lists one record per CDR3 protein. This sample yields 500,000 to 650,000 distinct CDR3 sequences, of which about 12% are seen a single time; 14% to 15% belongs to the top ten. The sequencing here drew on PBMCs, taken on the day of the yellow fever booster vaccination. The receptors derive from a man aged 30-40 years who received the YFV17D yellow fever vaccine.

This clonotype was seen a handful of times. This chain uses TRBV20-1 with TRBJ1-1; D unresolved. This CDR3 is 12 amino acids long. V lost 3 bases and J lost 1, with 6 bases in between. In germline, CDR1 is DFQATT, CDR2 SNEGSKA (reference sequence). CDR3 protein: CSASFGNTEAFF. As DNA, the CDR3 is TGCAGTGCTAGTTTCGGGAACACTGAAGCTTTCTTT.

The rearrangement links TRBV28 to TRBJ2-6; 9 nucleotides match TRBD2. This CDR3 contains 18 residues. In germline, CDR1 is MDHEN, CDR2 SYDVKM. J was trimmed by 0 bases and V by 6 bases; bases with no gene match: 9. The CDR3 here is CASSSGTSFSSGANVLTF. CDR3 sequence (DNA): TGTGCCAGCAGCTCTGGGACTAGCTTTAGCTCTGGGGCCAACGTCCTGACTTTC.

This clonotype was counted at least ten times. This sequence joins TRBV20-1 and TRBJ1-1; D is unclear. CDR3 length: 11 residues. V was shortened by 1 base and J by 6 bases, with 6 bases between the two germline ends. Per the germline V gene, CDR1 is DFQATT and CDR2 is SNEGSKA (reference sequence). In DNA form, the CDR3 reads TGCAGTGCTAGAGGACCGGCTGAAGCTTTCTTT. Its protein product is CSARGPAEAFF.

This clonotype appeared a few times. This chain connects TRBV20-1 to TRBJ2-7; 8 nucleotides agree with TRBD1. CDR1 is DFQATT, CDR2 SNEGSKA, per germline (reference sequence). The V and J ends lost 1 base and 5 bases, in that order; junction bases with no gene match: 4. This CDR3 comprises 13 residues. In DNA form, the CDR3 reads TGCAGTGCTAGAGCCCGGACAGGGAACGAGCAGTACTTC. Its translation: CSARARTGNEQYF.

This clonotype was counted ten times or more. J is TRBJ1-5 and V is TRBV6-5, with 7 positions matching TRBD1. V dropped 0 bases and J dropped 4; count of bases not matched to a gene: 6. The germline V gene has CDR1 MNHEY and CDR2 SVGAGI. The CDR3 has 16 residues. The CDR3 DNA reads as TGTGCCAGCAGTTACTCAAGGGACAGTTGGAATCAGCCCCAGCATTTT. Translation: CASSYSRDSWNQPQHF.

This clonotype was observed a handful of times. The chain recombines TRBV3-1 with TRBJ2-5; the D is unclear. Germline assignment: CDR1 LGHDT and CDR2 YNNKEL (reference sequence). The V end was cut by 6 bases, the J end by 2 bases, with 10 bases between. The CDR3 is made up of 13 amino acids. The CDR3 DNA follows: TGTGCCAGCAGACCCGCAGCGCAAGAGACCCAGTACTTC. Amino acids: CASRPAAQETQYF.

This sequence joins TRBV20-1 and TRBJ2-3, with D perhaps matching TRBD2 (5 bases). CDR3 length equals 16 residues. CDR1 and CDR2 from the germline V gene are DFQATT and SNEGSKA (reference sequence). Trimming pared 3 bases from V and 4 bases from J, leaving 20 bases between. The CDR3 DNA reads TGCAGTGCTAGTAAGGAGCGGAACTACTTCTCAGATACGCAGTATTTT. As protein: CSASKERNYFSDTQYF.

There are many counts of this clonotype. The J gene is TRBJ2-5, the V gene TRBV18; D is ambiguous. The length of the CDR3 is 13 residues. Germline values: CDR1 KGHSH, CDR2 LQKENI. The V and J ends lost 3 bases and 5 bases respectively, with 10 bases between them. The CDR3 nucleotides read TGTGCCAGCTCACCGCTGGGTTCTGAGACCCAGTACTTC. It yields the protein CASSPLGSETQYF.

Only a few counts were recorded for this clonotype. The V gene is TRBV29-1, the J gene TRBJ1-2; TRBD1 matches at 7 bases. After removal of 5 bases from V and 5 bases from J, the junction contained 5 bases not matched to a gene. In germline, CDR1 is SQVTM, CDR2 ANQGSEA. The CDR3 covers 12 residues. This chain's CDR3 is CSVRQGGYGYTF. The CDR3 DNA is TGCAGCGTTAGACAGGGTGGGTATGGCTACACCTTC.

This clonotype was counted a few times. This sequence joins TRBV10-1 and TRBJ2-3; tentatively, D is TRBD1 (6 bases). Germline V lookup: CDR1 WNHNN, CDR2 SYGVQD (reference sequence). Deletions cut 4 bases from V and 5 bases from J, with 10 bases between. This CDR3 has 13 amino acids. CDR3 coding DNA: TGCGCCAGCAGTGGGACAGCTGAAGATACGCAGTATTTT. Protein sequence: CASSGTAEDTQYF.

The chain carries TRBV29-1 and TRBJ2-1; D gene ambiguous. This CDR3 comprises 12 residues. Germline V gene data show CDR1 as SQVTM and CDR2 as ANQGSEA. The V gene lost 3 bases and the J gene lost 4 bases, with 7 bases spanning the gap. CDR3 sequence (DNA): TGCAGCGTTGATAGGCTATACAATGAGCAGTTCTTC. This translates into CSVDRLYNEQFF.

The chain uses TRBV29-1 and TRBJ2-3; the match to TRBD2 covers 7 bases. Germline CDR1 is SQVTM and CDR2 is ANQGSEA. The CDR3 loop spans 13 amino acids. V trimming: 4 bases; J trimming: 3 bases; junction bases outside the gene matches: 4. The CDR3 region has the DNA TGCAGCGTTGTTGGGGGGGGAACAGATACGCAGTATTTT. Translated: CSVVGGGTDTQYF.

The sample holds a few counts of this clonotype. The V and J genes are TRBV12-3 or TRBV12-4 and TRBJ2-7; 7 nucleotides match TRBD1. V trimming: 9 bases; J trimming: 2 bases; junction bases outside the gene matches: 4. The CDR3 runs to 12 residues. CDR3: CASTGQAYEQYF. DNA for the CDR3: TGTGCCAGTACAGGACAGGCCTACGAGCAGTACTTC.

This clonotype was seen a handful of times. CDR3 DNA: TGTGCCAGCGGTAGGATGAGGGCTAGCGGGGAGGGTAACAATGAGCAGTTCTTC. The encoded protein is CASGRMRASGEGNNEQFF. The genes are TRBV7-8 and TRBJ2-1; 9 positions agree with TRBD2. In germline, CDR1 is SGHVS, CDR2 FQNEAQ. J was trimmed by 5 bases and V by 8 bases; bases with no gene match: 19. This CDR3 has 18 residues.

The gene calls are TRBV6-1 and TRBJ1-2; D gene uncertain. In germline, CDR1 is MNHNS, CDR2 SASEGT. V was shortened by 7 bases and J by 0 bases, with 15 bases between the two germline ends. The CDR3 length is 15 residues. CDR3 protein: CASIDRPTTNYGYTF. CDR3 sequence (DNA): TGTGCCAGCATTGACCGACCGACGACTAACTATGGCTACACCTTC.

The chain is built from TRBV6-5 and TRBJ2-5; D is undetermined. Germline V gene sequence: CDR1 MNHEY, CDR2 SVGAGI. Trimming removed 6 bases at V and 10 bases at J, with 15 bases between. The CDR3 sequence is 12 residues long. This CDR3 is CASRTPSWVQYF. CDR3 bases: TGTGCCAGCAGGACTCCCTCGTGGGTCCAGTACTTC.

The chain is built from TRBV20-1 and TRBJ2-7; tentatively, D is TRBD2 (5 bases). The CDR3 consists of 14 residues. Germline loops: CDR1 DFQATT, CDR2 SNEGSKA (reference sequence). V was pared by 0 bases and J by 3 bases, with 12 bases between. This chain's CDR3 is CSARETHRDYEQYF. The DNA of the CDR3 is TGCAGTGCTAGAGAAACCCACCGGGACTACGAGCAGTACTTC.

The sample holds a few counts of this clonotype. The rearrangement links TRBV5-1 to TRBJ2-7; D gene ambiguous. This CDR3 has 14 amino acids. Between the trimmed V and J ends, which lost 0 bases and 6 bases, there was a span of 13 bases. Germline assignment: CDR1 SGHRS and CDR2 YFSETQ. The CDR3 bases are TGCGCCAGCAGCTTGGATTCGACGGCCCGCGAGCAGTACTTC. Its protein product is CASSLDSTAREQYF.